The clone carrying this T cell receptor (beta chain) was seen a few times. Its specificity is not known. The CDR3 consists of 21 residues. J was trimmed by 8 bases and V by 4 bases; bases with no gene match: 22. From germline, CDR1 is LNHDA and CDR2 SQIVND (reference sequence). This specimen comes from a study of T cell repertoires in cytomegalovirus infection. Study context: Indications came from public TCR beta signatures; they pointed to CMV infection and to a matching HLA type.

TCRdb re-called the reads through MiXCR, storing one row per CDR3 protein. The data show 250,000 to 400,000 distinct CDR3 sequences, with around 25% seen just once and roughly 14% held by the top ten. V is TRBV19 and J is TRBJ2-1, with TRBD2 identical over 14 bases. The starting material was cultured PBMCs, obtained from culture after CMV antigen stimulation. The TCR originated in a human donor in good health (CMV status not recorded). Some clones in this sample may be carry-over from other donors' samples. CDR3 region: CASSTPLSGLAGVGDGDEQFF. Here the CDR3 DNA reads TGTGCCAGTAGTACTCCTTTGTCGGGACTAGCGGGAGTAGGTGATGGAGATGAGCAGTTCTTC. Looking up the rest from reference TRBV19 and TRBJ2-1 gives the full variable domain: DGGITQSPKYLFRKEGQNVTLSCEQNLNHDAMYWYRQDPGQGLRLIYYSQIVNDFQKGDIAEGYSVSREKKESFPLTVTSAQKNPTAFYLCASSTPLSGLAGVGDGDEQFFGPGTRLTVL.